This TCR beta chain emerged from a study of T cell repertoires in cytomegalovirus infection. As for the study in general: CMV epitopes in the study were HLA-C-restricted (recently identified) and HLA-B-restricted (well studied). Both a matching HLA type and CMV infection were indicated by public TCR beta signatures.

MiXCR, run by TCRdb on the reads, gives a single entry per CDR3 protein. The table lists some 200,000 distinct CDR3 sequences, 35% to 40% of them singletons. In this sample, this clonotype turned up a few times. Its antigen is not known. The study, taken as a whole, reports: Totalled public TCR beta family frequency picked out people who carried CMV plus the relevant HLA. The ex vivo response was dominated by HLA-C-restricted CMV-specific TCR beta clonotypes.

There are 17 residues in the CDR3. Trimming cost V 1 base and J 0 bases, with 13 bases left between them. Germline-derived CDR1 and CDR2 are SGHTA and FQGNSA. This specimen was CD8+ T cells from cultured PBMCs, taken from culture after CMV antigen stimulation. The TCR sequence derives from a human donor in good health (CMV status not recorded). Some clones in this sample may be carry-over from other donors' samples. The genes are TRBV7-2 and TRBJ2-1; a possible D gene is TRBD2 (6 bases). The CDR3 sequence: CASSLVGGTSSYNEQFF. The CDR3 bases are TGTGCCAGCAGCTTAGTGGGCGGGACCAGCTCCTACAATGAGCAGTTCTTC.